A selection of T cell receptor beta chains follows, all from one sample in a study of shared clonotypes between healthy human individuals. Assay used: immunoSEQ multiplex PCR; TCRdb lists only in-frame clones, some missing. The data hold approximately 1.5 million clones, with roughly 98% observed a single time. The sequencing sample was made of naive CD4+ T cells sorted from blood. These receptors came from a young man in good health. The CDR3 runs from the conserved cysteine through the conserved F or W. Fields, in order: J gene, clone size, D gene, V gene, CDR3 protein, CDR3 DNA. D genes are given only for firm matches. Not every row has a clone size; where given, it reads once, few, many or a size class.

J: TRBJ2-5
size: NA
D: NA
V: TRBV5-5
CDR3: CASSVRSQYQETQYF
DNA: TGTGCCAGCAGCGTGAGGTCACAGTACCAAGAGACCCAGTACTTC

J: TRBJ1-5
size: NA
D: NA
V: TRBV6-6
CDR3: CASSQDGRYSNQPQHF
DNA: TGTGCCAGCAGTCAGGACGGCCGGTATAGCAATCAGCCCCAGCATTTT

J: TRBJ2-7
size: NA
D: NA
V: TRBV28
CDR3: CASSFKYEQYF
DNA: TGTGCCAGCAGCTTTAAATACGAGCAGTACTTC

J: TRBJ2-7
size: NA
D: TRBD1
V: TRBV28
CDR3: CASSEPNRGHSYEQYF
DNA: TGTGCCAGCAGTGAGCCTAACAGGGGGCACTCCTACGAGCAGTACTTC

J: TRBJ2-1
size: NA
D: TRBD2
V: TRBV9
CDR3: CASSVDPGGGDEQFF
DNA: TGTGCCAGCAGCGTTGACCCCGGCGGGGGGGATGAGCAGTTCTTC

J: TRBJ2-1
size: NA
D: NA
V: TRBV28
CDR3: CASSLVKFPYNEQFF
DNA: TGTGCCAGCAGTTTGGTAAAGTTCCCCTACAATGAGCAGTTCTTC

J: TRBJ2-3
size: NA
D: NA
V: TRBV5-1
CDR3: CASSLATGAHTDTQYF
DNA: TGCGCCAGCAGCTTGGCTACAGGAGCACACACAGATACGCAGTATTTT

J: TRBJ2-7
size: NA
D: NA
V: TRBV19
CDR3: CASSFDGRVGPYEQYF
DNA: TGTGCCAGTAGTTTCGACGGACGGGTGGGTCCCTACGAGCAGTACTTC

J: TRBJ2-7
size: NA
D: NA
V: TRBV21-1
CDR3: CAIHLMENSYEQYF
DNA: TGTGCCATACATCTTATGGAAAACTCCTACGAGCAGTACTTC

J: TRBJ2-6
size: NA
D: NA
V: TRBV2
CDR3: CASSNRATGANVLTF
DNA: TGTGCCAGCTCCAACAGGGCGACTGGGGCCAACGTCCTGACTTTC

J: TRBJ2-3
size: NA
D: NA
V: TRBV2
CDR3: CASSERTITDTQYF
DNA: TGTGCCAGCAGTGAACGGACTATCACAGATACGCAGTATTTT

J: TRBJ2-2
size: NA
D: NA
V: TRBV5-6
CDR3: CASSSRAPNTGELFF
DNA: TGTGCCAGCAGCTCCCGGGCACCGAACACCGGGGAGCTGTTTTTT

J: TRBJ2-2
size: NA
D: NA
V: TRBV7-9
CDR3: CASSPQPLDTGELFF
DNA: TGTGCCAGCAGCCCCCAACCATTAGACACCGGGGAGCTGTTTTTT

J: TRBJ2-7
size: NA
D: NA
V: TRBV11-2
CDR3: CASSLLRRSSYEQYF
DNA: TGTGCCAGCAGCTTATTGCGGCGGAGCTCCTACGAGCAGTACTTC

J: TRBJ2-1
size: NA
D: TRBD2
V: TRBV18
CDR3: CASSPYSGIDEIMGNEQFF
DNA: TGTGCCAGCTCACCTTATAGCGGGATTGATGAGATCATGGGCAATGAGCAGTTCTTC

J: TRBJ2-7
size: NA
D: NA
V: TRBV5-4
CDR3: CASSLGGQSHYEQYF
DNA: TGTGCCAGCAGCTTGGGCGGGCAGAGCCATTATGAGCAGTACTTC

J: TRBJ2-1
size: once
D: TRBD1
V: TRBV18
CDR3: CASSGDSSGRNEQFF
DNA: TGTGCCAGCTCAGGGGACAGTTCAGGTAGAAATGAGCAGTTCTTC

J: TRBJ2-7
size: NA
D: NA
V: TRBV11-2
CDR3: CASSLEKGRYEQYF
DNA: TGTGCCAGCAGCTTAGAGAAGGGCAGATACGAGCAGTACTTC

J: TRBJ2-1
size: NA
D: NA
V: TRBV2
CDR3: CASGQRGSSYNEQFF
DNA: TGTGCCAGCGGTCAAAGGGGGAGCTCCTACAATGAGCAGTTCTTC

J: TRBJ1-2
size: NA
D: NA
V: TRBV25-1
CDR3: CASSTTRLINYGYTF
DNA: TGTGCCAGCAGCACAACTAGGTTAATTAACTATGGCTACACCTTC

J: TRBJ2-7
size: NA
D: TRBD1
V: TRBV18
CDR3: CASSPEAGGGEQYF
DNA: TGTGCCAGCTCACCAGAGGCAGGGGGCGGCGAGCAGTACTTC

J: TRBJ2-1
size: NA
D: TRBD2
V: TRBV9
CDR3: CASSVAPGEREGSYNEQFF
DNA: TGTGCCAGCAGCGTAGCGCCGGGGGAGCGGGAGGGTTCCTACAATGAGCAGTTCTTC

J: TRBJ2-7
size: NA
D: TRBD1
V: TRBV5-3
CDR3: CARSLYRGLPYEQYF
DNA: TGTGCCAGAAGCTTATACAGGGGGCTGCCTTACGAGCAGTACTTC

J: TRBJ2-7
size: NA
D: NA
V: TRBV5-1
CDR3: CASSLGWGSYEQYF
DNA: TGCGCCAGCAGCTTAGGCTGGGGCTCCTACGAGCAGTACTTC

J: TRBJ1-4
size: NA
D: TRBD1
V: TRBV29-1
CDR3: CSATGGSEKLFF
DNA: TGCAGCGCGACAGGGGGAAGTGAAAAACTGTTTTTT

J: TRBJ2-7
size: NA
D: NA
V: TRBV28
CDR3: CASSARGYEQYF
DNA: TGTGCCAGCAGTGCTAGGGGCTACGAGCAGTACTTC

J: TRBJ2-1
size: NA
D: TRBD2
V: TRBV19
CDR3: CASSISLAGGRGFNEQFF
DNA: TGTGCCAGTAGTATTTCACTAGCGGGAGGAAGAGGGTTCAATGAGCAGTTCTTC

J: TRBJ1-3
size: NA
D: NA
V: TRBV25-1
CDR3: CASSDPGTSGNTIYF
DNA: TGTGCCAGCAGTGACCCGGGAACGTCTGGAAACACCATATATTTT

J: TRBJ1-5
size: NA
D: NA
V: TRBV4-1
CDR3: CASSQGRSRGNQPQHF
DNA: TGCGCCAGCAGCCAAGGTCGTAGCAGGGGAAATCAGCCCCAGCATTTT

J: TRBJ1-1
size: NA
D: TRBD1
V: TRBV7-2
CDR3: CASSLDREYNTEAFF
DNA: TGTGCCAGCAGCTTGGACAGGGAGTACAACACTGAAGCTTTCTTT

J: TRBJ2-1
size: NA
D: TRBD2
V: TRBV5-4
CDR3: CASSPAFPSGHNEQFF
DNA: TGTGCCAGCAGCCCGGCTTTTCCTAGCGGACACAATGAGCAGTTCTTC

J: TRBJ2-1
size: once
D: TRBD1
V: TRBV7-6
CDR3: CASSRQGALDNEQFF
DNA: TGTGCCAGCAGCCGACAGGGGGCTCTTGACAATGAGCAGTTCTTC

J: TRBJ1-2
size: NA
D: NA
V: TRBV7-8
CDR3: CASSLGSRGDGYTF
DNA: TGTGCCAGCAGCTTAGGATCCAGGGGCGATGGCTACACCTTC

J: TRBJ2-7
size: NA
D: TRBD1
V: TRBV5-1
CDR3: CASSLFGTEPSYEQYF
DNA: TGCGCCAGCAGCTTGTTTGGGACAGAGCCCTCTTACGAGCAGTACTTC

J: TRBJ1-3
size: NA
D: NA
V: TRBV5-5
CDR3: CASSGQGTNSGNTIYF
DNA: TGTGCCAGCAGCGGGCAGGGAACCAACTCTGGAAACACCATATATTTT

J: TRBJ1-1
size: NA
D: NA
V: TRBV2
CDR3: CASSVGLDSHVAFF
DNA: TGTGCCAGCAGTGTGGGACTGGATAGCCACGTAGCTTTCTTT

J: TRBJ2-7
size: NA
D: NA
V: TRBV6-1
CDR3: CASGQQISYEQYF
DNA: TGTGCCAGTGGACAGCAAATTTCCTACGAGCAGTACTTC

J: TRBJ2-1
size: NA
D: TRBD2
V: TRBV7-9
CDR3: CASSSGLAGVNEQFF
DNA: TGTGCCAGCAGCTCGGGACTAGCGGGAGTCAATGAGCAGTTCTTC

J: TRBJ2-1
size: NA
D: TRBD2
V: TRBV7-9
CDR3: CASSLSSTSGWSWEQFF
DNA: TGTGCCAGCAGCTTATCCTCTACTAGCGGGTGGAGTTGGGAGCAGTTCTTC

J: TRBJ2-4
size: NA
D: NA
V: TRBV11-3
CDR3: CASSLESQGRIIQYF
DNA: TGTGCCAGCAGCTTAGAAAGCCAAGGGCGGATCATTCAGTACTTC

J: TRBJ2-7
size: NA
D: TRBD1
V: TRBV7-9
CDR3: CAGAGQGYEQYF
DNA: TGTGCCGGAGCGGGACAGGGTTACGAGCAGTACTTC

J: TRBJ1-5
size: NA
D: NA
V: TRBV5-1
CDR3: CASSLGTWAGASQPQHF
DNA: TGCGCCAGCAGCCTTGGGACATGGGCAGGGGCGAGTCAGCCCCAGCATTTT

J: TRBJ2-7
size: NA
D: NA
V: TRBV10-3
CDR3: CAISGMPGNEQYF
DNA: TGTGCCATCAGTGGAATGCCCGGTAACGAGCAGTACTTC

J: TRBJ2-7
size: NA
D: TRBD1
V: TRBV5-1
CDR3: CASSLGGTGSEQYF
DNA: TGCGCCAGCAGCTTGGGAGGGACAGGGAGCGAGCAGTACTTC

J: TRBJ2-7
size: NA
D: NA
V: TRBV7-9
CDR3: CASSRQIYEQYF
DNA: TGTGCCAGCAGTAGACAGATTTACGAGCAGTACTTC

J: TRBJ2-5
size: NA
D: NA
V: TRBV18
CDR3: CASSPPNKGETQYF
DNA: TGTGCCAGCTCACCGCCTAACAAAGGGGAGACCCAGTACTTC

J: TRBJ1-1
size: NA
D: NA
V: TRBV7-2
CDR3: CASSSGGTEAFF
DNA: TGTGCCAGCAGCTCCGGGGGCACTGAAGCTTTCTTT

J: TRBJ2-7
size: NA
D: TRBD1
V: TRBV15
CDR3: CATSRFDRGHSYEQYF
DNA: TGTGCCACCAGCAGATTTGACAGGGGGCACTCCTACGAGCAGTACTTC

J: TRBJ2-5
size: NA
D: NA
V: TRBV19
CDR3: CASSMRSRETQYF
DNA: TGTGCCAGTAGTATGAGGTCAAGAGAGACCCAGTACTTC